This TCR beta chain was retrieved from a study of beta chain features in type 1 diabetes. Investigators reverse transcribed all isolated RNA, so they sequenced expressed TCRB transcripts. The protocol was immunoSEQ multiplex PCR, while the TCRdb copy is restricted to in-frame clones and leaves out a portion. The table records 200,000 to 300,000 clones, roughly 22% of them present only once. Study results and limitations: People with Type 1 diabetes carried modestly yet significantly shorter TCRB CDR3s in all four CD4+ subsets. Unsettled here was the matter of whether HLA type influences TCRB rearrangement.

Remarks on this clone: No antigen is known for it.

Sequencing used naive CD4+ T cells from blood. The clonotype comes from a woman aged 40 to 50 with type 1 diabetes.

CDR3 region: CSGDTGISEAFF. The CDR3 nucleotides are TGCAGCGGGGACACAGGGATCTCTGAAGCTTTCTTT. The rearrangement links TRBV29-1 to TRBJ1-1, with a possible D match to TRBD1 (6 bases). This CDR3 comprises 12 residues. CDR1 is SQVTM, CDR2 ANQGSEA, per germline. With 7 bases removed from V and 6 bases from J, the gap between germline ends came to 15 bases.